This TCR beta chain was captured in a study of cytomegalovirus exposure and HLA in healthy donors. Overall study: The study placed about 86% of its 398 genotyped donors in the Caucasian-associated ancestry cluster.

Of note for this clone: Its specificity is not known.

PCR primers comprised 60 Vbeta and 13 Jbeta primers. Generated by immunoSEQ multiplex PCR, the TCRdb table keeps only in-frame clones and is missing some. The sample has roughly 120,000 clones. Findings of the study overall: In an earlier analysis, in fewer than 700 donors, most V segments appeared productive either ~87% or ~30% of the time.

This clonotype was sampled from a man between 40 and 49 years old in good health and CMV-seronegative. Sequencing used PBMCs.

Written as DNA, the CDR3 is TGCGCCAGCAGCTTCGGACAGGGAGGGAACTATGGCTACACCTTC. This gives the protein CASSFGQGGNYGYTF. V usage is TRBV4-1 and J usage is TRBJ1-2; 8 bases are shared with TRBD1. The ends lost 5 bases at V and 2 bases at J; junction bases unmatched: 7. The CDR3 has 15 amino acids. Germline assignment: CDR1 MGHRA and CDR2 YSYEKL.